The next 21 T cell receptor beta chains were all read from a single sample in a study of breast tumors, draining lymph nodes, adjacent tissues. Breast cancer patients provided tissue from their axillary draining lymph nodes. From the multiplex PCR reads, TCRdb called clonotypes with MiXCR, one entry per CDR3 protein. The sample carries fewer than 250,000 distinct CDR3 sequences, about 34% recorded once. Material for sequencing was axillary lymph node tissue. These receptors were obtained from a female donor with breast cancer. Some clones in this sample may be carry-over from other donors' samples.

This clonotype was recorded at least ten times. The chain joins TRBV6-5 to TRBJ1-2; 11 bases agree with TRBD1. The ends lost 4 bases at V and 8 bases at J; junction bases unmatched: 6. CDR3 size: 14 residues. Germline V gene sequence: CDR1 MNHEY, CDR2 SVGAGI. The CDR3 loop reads CASSSGTGGKGYTF. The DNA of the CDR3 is TGTGCCAGCAGTTCCGGGACAGGGGGAAAAGGCTACACCTTC.

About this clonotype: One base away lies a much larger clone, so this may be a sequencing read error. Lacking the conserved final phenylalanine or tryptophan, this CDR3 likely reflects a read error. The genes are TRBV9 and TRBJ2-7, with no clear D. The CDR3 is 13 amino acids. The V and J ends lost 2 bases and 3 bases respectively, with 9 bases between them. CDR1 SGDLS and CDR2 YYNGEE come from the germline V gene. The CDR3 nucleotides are TGTGCCAGCAGCGTGGGCTTAGACTACGAGCAGTACTCC. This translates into CASSVGLDYEQYS.

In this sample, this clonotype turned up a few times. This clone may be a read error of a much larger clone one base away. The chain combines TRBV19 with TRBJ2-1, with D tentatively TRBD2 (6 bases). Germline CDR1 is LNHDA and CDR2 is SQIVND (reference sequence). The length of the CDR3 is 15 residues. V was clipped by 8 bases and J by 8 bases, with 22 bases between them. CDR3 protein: CASERADGSADEQFF. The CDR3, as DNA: TGTGCCAGTGAGCGGGCGGACGGGAGTGCCGATGAGCAGTTCTTC.

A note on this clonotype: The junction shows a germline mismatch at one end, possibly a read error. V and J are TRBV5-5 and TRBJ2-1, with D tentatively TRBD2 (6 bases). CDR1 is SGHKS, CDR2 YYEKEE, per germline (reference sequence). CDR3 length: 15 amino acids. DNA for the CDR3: TGTGCCAGCAGCCATCCCCCTACCGGGAGTCATGAACAGTTCTTC. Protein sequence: CASSHPPTGSHEQFF.

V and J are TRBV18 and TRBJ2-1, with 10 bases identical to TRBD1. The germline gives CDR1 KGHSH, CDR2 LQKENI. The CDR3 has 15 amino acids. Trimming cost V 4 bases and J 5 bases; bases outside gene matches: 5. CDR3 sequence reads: CASSRDRGSDNEQFF. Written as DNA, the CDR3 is TGTGCCAGCTCACGGGACAGGGGATCCGACAATGAGCAGTTCTTC.

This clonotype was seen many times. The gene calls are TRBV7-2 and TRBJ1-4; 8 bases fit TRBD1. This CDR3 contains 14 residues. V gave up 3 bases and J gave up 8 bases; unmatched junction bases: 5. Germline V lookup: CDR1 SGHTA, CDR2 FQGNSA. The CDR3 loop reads CASSLDRDGEKLFF. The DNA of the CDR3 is TGTGCCAGCAGCTTGGACAGGGACGGCGAAAAACTGTTTTTT.

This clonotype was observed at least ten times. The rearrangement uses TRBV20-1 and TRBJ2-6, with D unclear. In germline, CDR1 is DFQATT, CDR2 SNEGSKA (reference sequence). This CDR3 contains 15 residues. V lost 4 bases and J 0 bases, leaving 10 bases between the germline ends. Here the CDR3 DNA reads TGCAGTGCTATCGGCCCAAGCTCTGGGGCCAACGTCCTGACTTTC. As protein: CSAIGPSSGANVLTF.

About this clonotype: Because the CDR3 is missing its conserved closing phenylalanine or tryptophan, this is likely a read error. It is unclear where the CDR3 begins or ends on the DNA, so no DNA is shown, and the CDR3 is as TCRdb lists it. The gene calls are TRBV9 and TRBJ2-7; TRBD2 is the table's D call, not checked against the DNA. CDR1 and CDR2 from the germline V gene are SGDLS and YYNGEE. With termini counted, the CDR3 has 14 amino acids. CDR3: CASSVAREVREQSL.

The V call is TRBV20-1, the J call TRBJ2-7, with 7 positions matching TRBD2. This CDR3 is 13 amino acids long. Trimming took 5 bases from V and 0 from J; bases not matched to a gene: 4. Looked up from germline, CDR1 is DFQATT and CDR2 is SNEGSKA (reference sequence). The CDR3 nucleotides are TGCAGTGCTGAACGGGGGGACTCCTACGAGCAGTACTTC. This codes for CSAERGDSYEQYF.

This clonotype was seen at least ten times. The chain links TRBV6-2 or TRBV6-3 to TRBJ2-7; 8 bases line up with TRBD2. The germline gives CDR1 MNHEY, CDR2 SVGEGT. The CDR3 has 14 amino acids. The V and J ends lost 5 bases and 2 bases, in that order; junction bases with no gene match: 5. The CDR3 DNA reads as TGTGCCAGCAGTGATGCGGGAGGCACCTACGAGCAGTACTTC. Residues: CASSDAGGTYEQYF.

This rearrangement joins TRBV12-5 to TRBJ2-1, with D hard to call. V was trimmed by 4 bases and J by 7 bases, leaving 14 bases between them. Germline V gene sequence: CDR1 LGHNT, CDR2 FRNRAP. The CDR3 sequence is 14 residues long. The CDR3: CASGCNGFGNEQFF. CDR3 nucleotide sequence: TGTGCTAGTGGTTGCAATGGGTTTGGGAATGAGCAGTTCTTC.

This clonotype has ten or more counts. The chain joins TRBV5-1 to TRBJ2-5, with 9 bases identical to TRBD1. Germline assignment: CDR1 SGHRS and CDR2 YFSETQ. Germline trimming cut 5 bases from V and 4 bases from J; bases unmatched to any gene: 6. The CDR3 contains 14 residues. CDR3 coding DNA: TGCGCCAGCAGGACCGGGACAGGGCTAGAGACCCAGTACTTC. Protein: CASRTGTGLETQYF. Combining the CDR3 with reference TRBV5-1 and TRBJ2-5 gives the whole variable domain KAGVTQTPRYLIKTRGQQVTLSCSPISGHRSVSWYQQTPGQGLQFLFEYFSETQRNKGNFPGRFSGRQFSNSRSEMNVSTLELGDSALYLCASRTGTGLETQYFGPGTRLLVL.

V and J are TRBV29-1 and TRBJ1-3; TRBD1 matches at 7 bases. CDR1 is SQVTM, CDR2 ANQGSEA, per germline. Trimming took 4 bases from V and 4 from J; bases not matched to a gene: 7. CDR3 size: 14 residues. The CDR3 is CSVVNRGGGNTIYF. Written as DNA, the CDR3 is TGCAGCGTTGTGAACAGGGGCGGAGGAAACACCATATATTTT.

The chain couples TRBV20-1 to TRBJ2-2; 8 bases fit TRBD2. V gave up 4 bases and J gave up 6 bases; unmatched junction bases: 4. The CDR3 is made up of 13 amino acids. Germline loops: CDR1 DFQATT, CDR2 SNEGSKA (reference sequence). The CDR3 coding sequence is TGCAGTGCTACGAGCGGGAGTCCCGGGGAGCTGTTTTTT. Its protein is CSATSGSPGELFF.

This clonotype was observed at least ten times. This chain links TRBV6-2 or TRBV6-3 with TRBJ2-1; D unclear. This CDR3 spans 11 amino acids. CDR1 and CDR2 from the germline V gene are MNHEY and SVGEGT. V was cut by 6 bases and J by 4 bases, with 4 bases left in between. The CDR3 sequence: CASSPYNEQFF. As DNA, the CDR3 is TGTGCCAGCAGCCCGTACAATGAGCAGTTCTTC.

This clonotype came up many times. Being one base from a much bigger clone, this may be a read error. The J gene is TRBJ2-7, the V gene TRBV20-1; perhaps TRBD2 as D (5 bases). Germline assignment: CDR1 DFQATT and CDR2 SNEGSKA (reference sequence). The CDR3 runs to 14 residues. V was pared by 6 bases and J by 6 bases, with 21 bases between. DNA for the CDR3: TGCAGTGCCACTATAGCGTTAGGGCCCTCCGAGCAGTACTTC. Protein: CSATIALGPSEQYF.

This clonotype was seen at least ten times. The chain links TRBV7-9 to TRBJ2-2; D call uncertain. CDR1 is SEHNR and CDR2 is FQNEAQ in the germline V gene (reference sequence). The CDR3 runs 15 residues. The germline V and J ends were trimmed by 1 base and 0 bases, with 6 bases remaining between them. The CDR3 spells CASSLVAANTGELFF. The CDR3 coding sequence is TGTGCCAGCAGCTTAGTAGCAGCGAACACCGGGGAGCTGTTTTTT.

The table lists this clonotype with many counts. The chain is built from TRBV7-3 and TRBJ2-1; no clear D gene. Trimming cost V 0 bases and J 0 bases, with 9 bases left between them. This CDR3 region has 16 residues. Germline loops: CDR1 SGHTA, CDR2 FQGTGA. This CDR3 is CASSLTRASSYNEQFF. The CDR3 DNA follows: TGTGCCAGCAGCTTAACTAGGGCTAGCTCCTACAATGAGCAGTTCTTC.

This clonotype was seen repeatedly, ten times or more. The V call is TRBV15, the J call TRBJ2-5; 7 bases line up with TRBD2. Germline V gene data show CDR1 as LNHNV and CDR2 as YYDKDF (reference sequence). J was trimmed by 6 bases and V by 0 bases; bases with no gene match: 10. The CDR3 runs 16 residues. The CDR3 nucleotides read TGTGCCACCAGCAGAGAGGTTGCGGGAGTCCTGAAGACCCAGTACTTC. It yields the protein CATSREVAGVLKTQYF.

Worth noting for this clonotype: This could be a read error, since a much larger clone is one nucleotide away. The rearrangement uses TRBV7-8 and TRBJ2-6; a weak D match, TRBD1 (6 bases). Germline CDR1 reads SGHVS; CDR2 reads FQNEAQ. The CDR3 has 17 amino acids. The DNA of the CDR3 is TGTGCCAGCAGCTTAGCGGGACAAATCTCTGGGGCCAACCTCCTGACTTTC. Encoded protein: CASSLAGQISGANLLTF.

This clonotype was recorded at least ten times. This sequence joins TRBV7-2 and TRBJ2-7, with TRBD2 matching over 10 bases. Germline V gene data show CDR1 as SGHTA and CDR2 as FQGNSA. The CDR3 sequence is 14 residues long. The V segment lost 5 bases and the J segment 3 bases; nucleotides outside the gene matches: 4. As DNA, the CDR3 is TGTGCCAGCAGCAATAGCGGGAGGAACTACGAGCAGTACTTC. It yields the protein CASSNSGRNYEQYF. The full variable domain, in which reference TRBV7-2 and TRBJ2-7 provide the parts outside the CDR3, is GAGVSQSPSNKVTEKGKDVELRCDPISGHTALYWYRQSLGQGLEFLIYFQGNSAPDKSGLPSDRFSAERTGGSVSTLTIQRTQQEDSAVYLCASSNSGRNYEQYFGPGTRLTVT.